Below are 25 T cell receptor beta chains sequenced from a single sample in a study of cytotoxic CD8 clonotypes in ibrutinib-treated CLL. Libraries were prepared by immunoSEQ multiplex PCR; TCRdb keeps only in-frame clonotypes and omits some of them. The sample lists some 130,000 clones, 80% to 90% occurring once. The sample consisted of PBMCs, taken after 24 months of ibrutinib treatment. Every receptor here comes from a human donor with chronic lymphocytic leukemia.

Here the CDR3 DNA reads TGTGCCAGCAGCCACGGACAGAGCACAGATACGCAGTATTTT. This translates into CASSHGQSTDTQYF. V gene TRBV7-2 combines with J gene TRBJ2-3; a weak D match, TRBD1 (6 bases). The CDR3 runs to 14 residues. Trimming shortened V by 5 bases and J by 0 bases, and 9 bases separated the two germline ends. Germline CDR1 and CDR2: SGHTA and FQGNSA.

This chain connects TRBV28 to TRBJ2-5; D perhaps matches TRBD2 (5 bases). Trimming took off 4 bases at V and 1 base at J, with 10 bases between the two ends. Germline-derived CDR1 and CDR2 are MDHEN and SYDVKM. The CDR3 sequence is 14 residues long. The CDR3 DNA sequence: TGTGCCAGCAGTTCAGCGGACCGCCAAGAGACCCAGTACTTC. It encodes CASSSADRQETQYF.

The chain uses TRBV29-1 and TRBJ1-2; D is possibly TRBD1 (6 bases). Germline V gene sequence: CDR1 SQVTM, CDR2 ANQGSEA. The V end was cut by 6 bases, the J end by 2 bases, with 16 bases between. This CDR3 is built from 14 residues. Written as DNA, the CDR3 is TGCAGCGTCGGACAGCATAACGCCAACTATGGCTACACCTTC. Translation gives CSVGQHNANYGYTF.

The genes are TRBV7-9 and TRBJ2-7; weak D call: TRBD2 (6 bases). CDR3 length equals 14 residues. CDR1 and CDR2 (germline): SEHNR, FQNEAQ (reference sequence). V was clipped by 7 bases and J by 4 bases, with 17 bases between them. Here the CDR3 DNA reads TGTGCCAGCAACTTCGGGGGAGAACTATACGAGCAGTACTTC. This encodes CASNFGGELYEQYF.

J is TRBJ2-3 and V is TRBV30; D may correspond to TRBD1 or TRBD2 (6 bases each). The ends were cut back, 0 bases at V and 2 bases at J, with 15 bases in the middle. Germline lookup yields CDR1 GTSNPN and CDR2 SVGIG (reference sequence). This CDR3 contains 16 residues. CDR3: CAWSVGGTLNTDTQYF. The CDR3 DNA reads TGTGCCTGGAGTGTAGGGGGGACCTTAAACACAGATACGCAGTATTTT.

The chain combines TRBV5-4 with TRBJ2-7; D unclear. V lost 4 bases and J 4 bases, leaving 15 bases between the germline ends. Germline CDR1 is SGHNT and CDR2 is YYREEE (reference sequence). This CDR3 is 14 amino acids long. The CDR3 loop is CASSNLGKRYEQYF. CDR3 sequence (DNA): TGTGCCAGCAGCAACCTGGGGAAACGGTACGAGCAGTACTTC. The full variable domain, completed using reference TRBV5-4 and TRBJ2-7, is ETGVTQSPTHLIKTRGQQVTLRCSSQSGHNTVSWYQQALGQGPQFIFQYYREEENGRGNFPPRFSGLQFPNYSSELNVNALELDDSALYLCASSNLGKRYEQYFGPGTRLTVT.

The rearrangement links TRBV6-6 to TRBJ2-1; weak D call: TRBD1 (5 bases). CDR3 length: 15 amino acids. Germline V gene sequence: CDR1 MNHNY, CDR2 SVGAGI (reference sequence). Between the trimmed V and J ends, which lost 0 bases and 6 bases, there was a span of 12 bases. CDR3 coding DNA: TGTGCCAGCAGTTACTCGAGTTGGCAGGGCAATGAGCAGTTCTTC. Residues: CASSYSSWQGNEQFF.

With respect to this clone: One junction end does not reproduce the germline sequence, and a read error may be involved. The gene calls are TRBV7-9 and TRBJ1-2; no clear D gene. The CDR3 sequence is 13 residues long. CDR1 SEHNR and CDR2 FQNEAQ come from the germline V gene (reference sequence). This CDR3 reads CASSVALGYGYTF. The CDR3 coding sequence is TGTGCCAGCAGCGTAGCGCTCGGCTATGGCTACACCTTC.

The chain employs TRBV2 and TRBJ1-2; TRBD1 matches at 9 bases. The CDR3 covers 15 residues. In germline, CDR1 is SNHLY, CDR2 FYNNEI. Losses at the gene ends were 6 bases for V and 4 bases for J; bases not matched to a gene: 9. CDR3 protein: CASSDIQGAGYGYTF. The CDR3 DNA follows: TGTGCCAGCAGCGATATACAGGGGGCCGGCTATGGCTACACCTTC. Variable domain in full (rest from reference TRBV2 and TRBJ1-2): EPEVTQTPSHQVTQMGQEVILRCVPISNHLYFYWYRQILGQKVEFLVSFYNNEISEKSEIFDDQFSVERPDGSNFTLKIRSTKLEDSAMYFCASSDIQGAGYGYTFGSGTRLTVV.

The V and J genes are TRBV9 and TRBJ1-4, with 7 bases matching TRBD1. The junction had 11 bases not matched to a gene; V was cut back by 7 bases and J by 5 bases. This CDR3 has 15 residues. Germline-derived CDR1 and CDR2 are SGDLS and YYNGEE. The CDR3 nucleotides read TGTGCCAGCCGGCCTACGGGACAGAGAAATGAAAAACTGTTTTTT. Translated: CASRPTGQRNEKLFF. Supplemented by reference TRBV9 and TRBJ1-4, the full variable domain reads DSGVTQTPKHLITATGQRVTLRCSPRSGDLSVYWYQQSLDQGLQFLIQYYNGEERAKGNILERFSAQQFPDLHSELNLSSLELGDSALYFCASRPTGQRNEKLFFGSGTQLSVL.

The gene calls are TRBV20-1 and TRBJ2-4; D not certain. Germline V gene lookup returns CDR1 DFQATT and CDR2 SNEGSKA (reference sequence). Trimming took off 2 bases at V and 7 bases at J, with 6 bases between the two ends. The CDR3 is made up of 11 amino acids. Here the CDR3 reads CSARPGNIQYF. The DNA of the CDR3 is TGCAGTGCTAGACCTGGCAACATTCAGTACTTC.

V is TRBV30 and J is TRBJ1-5, with D maybe TRBD1 (6 bases). V lost 0 bases to trimming and J lost 7 bases, with 10 bases between them. Germline assignment: CDR1 GTSNPN and CDR2 SVGIG (reference sequence). This CDR3 is 13 amino acids long. The CDR3 DNA follows: TGTGCCTGGAGTGTACAGGGTGGGCAGCCCCAGCATTTT. It encodes CAWSVQGGQPQHF.

The rearrangement joins TRBV28 to TRBJ2-6; TRBD2 is a possible D gene (6 bases). V lost 7 bases and J 0 bases, leaving 16 bases between the germline ends. Germline lookup yields CDR1 MDHEN and CDR2 SYDVKM. CDR3 length: 17 amino acids. The CDR3 sequence is CASTGGGIDSGANVLTF. As DNA, the CDR3 is TGTGCCAGCACCGGAGGAGGGATTGACTCTGGGGCCAACGTCCTGACTTTC.

This clone has only a few counts. V gene TRBV2 combines with J gene TRBJ2-1, with D hard to call. The CDR3 consists of 13 residues. V was clipped by 0 bases and J by 12 bases, with 12 bases between them. Germline V CDR1 and CDR2: SNHLY, FYNNEI. The CDR3 reads CASSEAMGNMQFF. The CDR3 bases are TGTGCCAGCAGTGAAGCCATGGGAAATATGCAGTTCTTC.

The V gene is TRBV28, the J gene TRBJ1-5; D unresolved. CDR1 and CDR2 from the germline V gene are MDHEN and SYDVKM. The germline V and J ends were trimmed by 1 base and 5 bases, with 3 bases remaining between them. CDR3 size: 12 residues. CDR3 in amino acids: CASSLLYQPQHF. Written as DNA, the CDR3 is TGTGCCAGCAGTTTATTGTATCAGCCCCAGCATTTT. Variable domain in full (rest from reference TRBV28 and TRBJ1-5): DVKVTQSSRYLVKRTGEKVFLECVQDMDHENMFWYRQDPGLGLRLIYFSYDVKMKEKGDIPEGYSVSREKKERFSLILESASTNQTSMYLCASSLLYQPQHFGDGTRLSIL.

V gene TRBV11-2 combines with J gene TRBJ1-1; D unresolved. This CDR3 comprises 14 residues. CDR1 SGHAT and CDR2 FQNNGV come from the germline V gene. Trimming cost V 2 bases and J 7 bases, with 14 bases left between them. Here the CDR3 reads CASSLNSPLREAFF. The CDR3 DNA follows: TGTGCCAGCAGCTTAAATAGCCCTCTCCGTGAAGCTTTCTTT.

The rearrangement links TRBV6-6 to TRBJ1-6; the match to TRBD1 covers 7 bases. This CDR3 comprises 15 residues. V shed 3 bases, J shed 10 bases, and the junction held 9 bases outside the gene matches. The germline gives CDR1 MNHNY, CDR2 SVGAGI (reference sequence). CDR3 loop: CASSYSTGRSSPLHF. The DNA of the CDR3 is TGTGCCAGCAGTTATTCGACAGGGAGGAGCTCACCCCTCCACTTT.

The V gene is TRBV7-2, the J gene TRBJ1-2; TRBD1 matches 9 bases. Per the germline V gene, CDR1 is SGHTA and CDR2 is FQGNSA. The CDR3 sequence is 15 residues long. J was trimmed by 2 bases and V by 2 bases; bases with no gene match: 3. As DNA, the CDR3 is TGTGCCAGCAGCTTACAGGACAGGGGAAACTATGGCTACACCTTC. This codes for CASSLQDRGNYGYTF.

The rearrangement links TRBV10-3 to TRBJ2-2; D gene ambiguous. This CDR3 has 17 residues. V was cut by 3 bases and J by 3 bases, with 17 bases left in between. Germline CDR1 ENHRY, CDR2 SYGVKD. The DNA for the CDR3 is TGTGCCATCAGTGATGTGGTAGGCGGTCGGGACACCGGGGAGCTGTTTTTT. Its protein is CAISDVVGGRDTGELFF.

The genes are TRBV5-1 and TRBJ2-7; 8 positions agree with TRBD2. Germline CDR1 and CDR2: SGHRS and YFSETQ. This CDR3 is 15 amino acids long. The ends lost 6 bases at V and 8 bases at J; junction bases unmatched: 16. The chain's CDR3 is CASTTSGTRRSKQYF. CDR3 nucleotide sequence: TGCGCCAGCACAACCTCCGGGACTAGGCGCAGTAAGCAGTACTTC.

The rearrangement uses TRBV6-5 and TRBJ1-3, with a weak D call TRBD1 (6 bases). V was trimmed by 2 bases and J by 0 bases, leaving 11 bases between them. This CDR3 is built from 16 residues. Per germline, CDR1 MNHEY and CDR2 SVGAGI. The CDR3 spells CASSYDKGGSGNTIYF. The CDR3, as DNA: TGTGCCAGCAGTTACGATAAAGGGGGCTCTGGAAACACCATATATTTT.

This clone was observed a few times. This chain links TRBV4-3 with TRBJ2-2, with TRBD2 as a possible D gene (5 bases). The V and J ends lost 4 bases and 0 bases respectively, with 9 bases between them. The CDR3 is 15 amino acids. Germline-derived CDR1 and CDR2 are LGHNA and YSLEER. In nucleotides, the CDR3 is TGCGCCAGCAGCCCCCACGGGACGAACACCGGGGAGCTGTTTTTT. This translates into CASSPHGTNTGELFF.

This sequence joins TRBV27 and TRBJ2-1; 8 bases are shared with TRBD1. After removal of 4 bases from V and 5 bases from J, the junction contained 22 bases not matched to a gene. The germline V gene has CDR1 MNHEY and CDR2 SMNVEV (reference sequence). CDR3 length equals 20 residues. The CDR3 coding sequence is TGTGCCAGCAGTTCGATCACAGGGGGAGGCCGGCGTGGTCCGCACAATGAGCAGTTCTTC. It yields the protein CASSSITGGGRRGPHNEQFF.

The chain has TRBV10-3 and TRBJ2-6, with D perhaps given as TRBD1 or TRBD2 (5 bases each). The V end was cut by 4 bases, the J end by 0 bases, with 10 bases between. The CDR3 length is 16 residues. The germline gives CDR1 ENHRY, CDR2 SYGVKD. CDR3 bases: TGTGCCATCAGTGTGGGGGTAAGCTCTGGGGCCAACGTCCTGACTTTC. It encodes CAISVGVSSGANVLTF.

The V call is TRBV7-2, the J call TRBJ2-5, with 9 bases matching TRBD1. Germline CDR1 reads SGHTA; CDR2 reads FQGNSA. V trimming: 5 bases; J trimming: 3 bases; junction bases outside the gene matches: 10. The CDR3 is 16 amino acids. This CDR3 is CASSPLQGAREETQYF. The CDR3 DNA sequence: TGTGCCAGCAGCCCATTACAGGGGGCGCGGGAAGAGACCCAGTACTTC.